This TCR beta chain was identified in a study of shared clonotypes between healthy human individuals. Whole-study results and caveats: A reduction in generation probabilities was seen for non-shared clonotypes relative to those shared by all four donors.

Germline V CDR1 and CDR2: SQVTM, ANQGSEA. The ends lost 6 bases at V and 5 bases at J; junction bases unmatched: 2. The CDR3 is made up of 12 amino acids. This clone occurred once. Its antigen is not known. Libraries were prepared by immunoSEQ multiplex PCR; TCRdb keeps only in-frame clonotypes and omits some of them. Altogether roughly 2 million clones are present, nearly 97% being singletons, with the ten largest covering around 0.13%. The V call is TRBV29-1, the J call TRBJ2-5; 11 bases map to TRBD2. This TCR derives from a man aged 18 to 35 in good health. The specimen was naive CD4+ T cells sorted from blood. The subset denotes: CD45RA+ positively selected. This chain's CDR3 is CSVRLAGETQYF. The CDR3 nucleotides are TGCAGCGTGAGACTAGCGGGGGAGACCCAGTACTTC.